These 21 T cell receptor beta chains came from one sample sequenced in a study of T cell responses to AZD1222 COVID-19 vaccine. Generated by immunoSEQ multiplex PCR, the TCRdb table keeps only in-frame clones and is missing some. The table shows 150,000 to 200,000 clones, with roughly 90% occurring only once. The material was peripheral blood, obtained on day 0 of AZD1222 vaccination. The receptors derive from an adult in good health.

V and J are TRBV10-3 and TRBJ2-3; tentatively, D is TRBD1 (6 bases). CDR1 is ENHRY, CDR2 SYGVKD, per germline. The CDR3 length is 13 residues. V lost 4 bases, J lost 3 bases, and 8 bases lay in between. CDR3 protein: CAISVTGTDTQYF. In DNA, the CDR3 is TGTGCCATCAGTGTTACAGGGACAGATACGCAGTATTTT.

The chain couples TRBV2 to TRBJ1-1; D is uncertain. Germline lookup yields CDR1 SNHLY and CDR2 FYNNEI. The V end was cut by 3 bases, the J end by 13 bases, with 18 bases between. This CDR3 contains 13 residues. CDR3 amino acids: CASSDFLSEELFF. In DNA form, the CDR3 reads TGTGCCAGCAGTGACTTTCTGTCAGAGGAACTTTTCTTT.

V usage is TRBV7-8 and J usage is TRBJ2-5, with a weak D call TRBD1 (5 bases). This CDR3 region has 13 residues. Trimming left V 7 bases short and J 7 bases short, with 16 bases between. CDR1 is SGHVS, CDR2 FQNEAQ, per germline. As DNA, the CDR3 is TGTGCCAGCACCACATCCACCCAGGGGACCCAGTACTTC. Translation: CASTTSTQGTQYF.

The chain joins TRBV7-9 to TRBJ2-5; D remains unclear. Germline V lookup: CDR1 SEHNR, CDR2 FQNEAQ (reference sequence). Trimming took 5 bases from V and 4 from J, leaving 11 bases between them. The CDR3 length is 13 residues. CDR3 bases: TGTGCCAGCAGCCGAAACAATATAGAGACCCAGTACTTC. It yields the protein CASSRNNIETQYF.

DNA of the CDR3: TGTGCCAGCAGCCGGGTAATGGGTGAAAAACTGTTTTTT. Encoded protein: CASSRVMGEKLFF. The chain couples TRBV7-6 to TRBJ1-4; D unclear. The CDR3 covers 13 residues. Between the trimmed V and J ends, which lost 5 bases and 7 bases, there was a span of 11 bases. Looked up from germline, CDR1 is SGHVS and CDR2 is FNYEAQ.

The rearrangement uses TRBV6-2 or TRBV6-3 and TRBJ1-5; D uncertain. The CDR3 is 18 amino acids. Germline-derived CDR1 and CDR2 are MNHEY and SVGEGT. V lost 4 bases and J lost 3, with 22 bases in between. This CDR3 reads CASSSKTTLGKSNQPQHF. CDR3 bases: TGTGCCAGCAGTTCAAAAACCACCCTGGGGAAATCCAATCAGCCCCAGCATTTT.

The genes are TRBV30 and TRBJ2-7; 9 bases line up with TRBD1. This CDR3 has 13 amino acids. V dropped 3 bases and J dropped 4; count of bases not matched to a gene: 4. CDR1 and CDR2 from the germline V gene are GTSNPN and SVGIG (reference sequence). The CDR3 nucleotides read TGTGCCTGGAGCGCGGGGACAGGGTACGAGCAGTACTTC. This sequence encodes CAWSAGTGYEQYF.

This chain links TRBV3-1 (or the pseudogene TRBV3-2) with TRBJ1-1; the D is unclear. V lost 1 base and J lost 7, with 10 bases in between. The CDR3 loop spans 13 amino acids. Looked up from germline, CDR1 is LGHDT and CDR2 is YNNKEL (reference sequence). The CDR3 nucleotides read TGTGCCAGCAGCCAAGGCGACATTGTTGAAGCTTTCTTT. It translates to CASSQGDIVEAFF.

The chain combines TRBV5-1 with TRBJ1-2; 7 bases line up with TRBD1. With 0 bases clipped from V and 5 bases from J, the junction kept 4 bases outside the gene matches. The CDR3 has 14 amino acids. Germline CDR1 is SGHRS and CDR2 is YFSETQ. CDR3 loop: CASSLEQGPYGYTF. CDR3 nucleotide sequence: TGCGCCAGCAGCTTGGAACAGGGGCCGTATGGCTACACCTTC.

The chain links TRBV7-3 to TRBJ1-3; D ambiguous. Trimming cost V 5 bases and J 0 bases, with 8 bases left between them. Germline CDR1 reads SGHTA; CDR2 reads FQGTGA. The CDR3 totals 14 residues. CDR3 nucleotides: TGTGCCAGCAGCCCGGGGATCTCTGGAAACACCATATATTTT. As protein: CASSPGISGNTIYF.

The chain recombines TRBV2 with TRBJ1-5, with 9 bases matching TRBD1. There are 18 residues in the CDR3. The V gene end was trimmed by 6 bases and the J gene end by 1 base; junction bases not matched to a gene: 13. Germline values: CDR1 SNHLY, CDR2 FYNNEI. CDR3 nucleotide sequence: TGTGCCAGCAGCAGATACAGGGGGCGCGATAGGAGCAATCAGCCCCAGCATTTT. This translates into CASSRYRGRDRSNQPQHF.

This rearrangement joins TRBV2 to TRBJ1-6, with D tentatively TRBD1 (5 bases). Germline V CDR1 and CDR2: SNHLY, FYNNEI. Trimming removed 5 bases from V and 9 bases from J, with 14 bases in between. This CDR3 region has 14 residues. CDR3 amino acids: CASSQQGGRSPLHF. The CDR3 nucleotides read TGTGCCAGCAGTCAGCAGGGTGGCCGTTCACCCCTCCACTTT.

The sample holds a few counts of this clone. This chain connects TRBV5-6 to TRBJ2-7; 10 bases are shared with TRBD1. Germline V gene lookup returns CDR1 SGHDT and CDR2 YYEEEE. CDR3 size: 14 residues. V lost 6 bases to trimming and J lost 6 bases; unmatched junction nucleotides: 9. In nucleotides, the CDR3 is TGTGCCAGCAACCCATCAAGGGACAGGGGCGAGCAGTACTTC. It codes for CASNPSRDRGEQYF.

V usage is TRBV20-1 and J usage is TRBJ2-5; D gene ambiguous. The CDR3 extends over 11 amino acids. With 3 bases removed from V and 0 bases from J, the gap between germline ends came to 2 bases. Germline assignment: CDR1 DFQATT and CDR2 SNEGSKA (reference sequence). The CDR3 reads CSARHQETQYF. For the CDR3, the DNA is TGCAGTGCTAGGCACCAAGAGACCCAGTACTTC.

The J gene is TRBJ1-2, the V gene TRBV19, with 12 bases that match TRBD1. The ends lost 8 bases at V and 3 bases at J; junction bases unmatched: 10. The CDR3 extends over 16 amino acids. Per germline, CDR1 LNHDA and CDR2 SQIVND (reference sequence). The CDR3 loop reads CASRDRGRWGDYGYTF. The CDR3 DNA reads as TGTGCCAGTCGGGACAGGGGGCGATGGGGCGACTATGGCTACACCTTC.

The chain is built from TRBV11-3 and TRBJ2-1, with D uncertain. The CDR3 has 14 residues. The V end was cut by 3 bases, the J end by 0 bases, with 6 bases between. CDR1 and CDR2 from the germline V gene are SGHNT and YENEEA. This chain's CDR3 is CASSLGSSYNEQFF. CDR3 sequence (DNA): TGTGCCAGCAGCTTGGGCAGCTCCTACAATGAGCAGTTCTTC.

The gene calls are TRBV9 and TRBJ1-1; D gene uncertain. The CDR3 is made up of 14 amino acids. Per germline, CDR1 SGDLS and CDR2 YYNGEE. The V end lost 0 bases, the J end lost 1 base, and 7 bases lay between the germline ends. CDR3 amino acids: CASSVGAENTEAFF. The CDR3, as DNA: TGTGCCAGCAGCGTAGGGGCCGAGAACACTGAAGCTTTCTTT.

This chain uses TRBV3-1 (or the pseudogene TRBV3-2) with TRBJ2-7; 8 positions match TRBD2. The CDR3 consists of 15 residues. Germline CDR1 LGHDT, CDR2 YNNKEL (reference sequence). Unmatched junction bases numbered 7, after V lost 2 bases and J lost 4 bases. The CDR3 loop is CASSQQAGDGYEQYF. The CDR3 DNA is TGTGCCAGCAGCCAACAAGCGGGAGATGGGTACGAGCAGTACTTC.

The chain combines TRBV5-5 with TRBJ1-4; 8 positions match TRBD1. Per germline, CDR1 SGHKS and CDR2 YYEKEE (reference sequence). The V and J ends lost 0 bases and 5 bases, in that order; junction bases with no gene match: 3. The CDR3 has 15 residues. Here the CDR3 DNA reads TGTGCCAGCAGCTTGGACCGGGACAGGAATGAAAAACTGTTTTTT. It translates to CASSLDRDRNEKLFF.

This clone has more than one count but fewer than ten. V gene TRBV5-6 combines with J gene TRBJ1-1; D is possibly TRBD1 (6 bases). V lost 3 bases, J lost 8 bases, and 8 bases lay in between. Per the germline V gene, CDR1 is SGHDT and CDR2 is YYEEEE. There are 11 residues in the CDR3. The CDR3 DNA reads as TGTGCCAGCAGCTATGGACAGGAAGCTTTCTTT. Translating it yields CASSYGQEAFF. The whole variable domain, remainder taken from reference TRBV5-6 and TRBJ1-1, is DAGVTQSPTHLIKTRGQQVTLRCSPKSGHDTVSWYQQALGQGPQFIFQYYEEEERQRGNFPDRFSGHQFPNYSSELNVNALLLGDSALYLCASSYGQEAFFGQGTRLTVV.

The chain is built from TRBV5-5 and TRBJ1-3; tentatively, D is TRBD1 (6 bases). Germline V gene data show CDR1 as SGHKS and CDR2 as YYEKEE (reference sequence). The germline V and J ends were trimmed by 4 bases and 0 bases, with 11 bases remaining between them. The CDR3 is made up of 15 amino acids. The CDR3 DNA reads TGTGCCAGCAGCGGGAGGGGGAACTCTGGAAACACCATATATTTT. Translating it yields CASSGRGNSGNTIYF.